The next 27 T cell receptor beta chains were all read from a single sample in a study of blood T cell repertoires in COVID-19. TCRdb's copy holds only in-frame clones and misses some; the assay was immunoSEQ multiplex PCR. Among fewer than 110,000 clones listed, around 92% were seen once. The specimen sequenced was peripheral blood. These receptor sequences come from a man aged 35 to 55 with active or convalescent COVID-19.

This chain joins TRBV6-1 and TRBJ2-3; no clear D. Trimming removed 3 bases at V and 4 bases at J, with 14 bases between. The CDR3 extends over 15 amino acids. Germline V lookup: CDR1 MNHNS, CDR2 SASEGT. CDR3 in DNA: TGTGCCAGCAGTGACAGGCAAAGACAAGCAGATACGCAGTATTTT. It is translated as CASSDRQRQADTQYF.

This clone was counted only a few times. This sequence joins TRBV30 and TRBJ1-1, with 8 bases that match TRBD1. Germline V lookup: CDR1 GTSNPN, CDR2 SVGIG (reference sequence). The length of the CDR3 is 14 residues. V lost 0 bases, J lost 1 base, and 1 base stayed unmatched. CDR3 bases: TGTGCCTGGAGTGTAGGGACAGGGAACACTGAAGCTTTCTTT. This codes for CAWSVGTGNTEAFF. The full variable domain, completed using reference TRBV30 and TRBJ1-1, is SQTIHQWPATLVQPVGSPLSLECTVEGTSNPNLYWYRQAAGRGLQLLFYSVGIGQISSEVPQNLSASRPQDRQFILSSKKLLLSDSGFYLCAWSVGTGNTEAFFGQGTRLTVV.

The rearrangement links TRBV2 to TRBJ1-1, with D uncertain. In germline, CDR1 is SNHLY, CDR2 FYNNEI. CDR3 length: 12 amino acids. V lost 5 bases, J lost 5 bases, and 9 bases lay in between. The CDR3 here is CASSPRGTEAFF. The CDR3 DNA follows: TGTGCCAGCAGTCCCCGAGGAACTGAAGCTTTCTTT.

The chain couples TRBV2 to TRBJ1-6, with TRBD1 matching 9 bases. Germline values: CDR1 SNHLY, CDR2 FYNNEI. The V gene end was trimmed by 6 bases and the J gene end by 6 bases; junction bases not matched to a gene: 0. The CDR3 is 13 residues long. The CDR3 bases are TGTGCCAGCAGGGACAGGGGTAATTCACCCCTCCACTTT. It encodes CASRDRGNSPLHF.

The chain joins TRBV24-1 to TRBJ1-5, with D hard to call. Trimming removed 2 bases from V and 4 bases from J, with 14 bases in between. Germline values: CDR1 KGHDR, CDR2 SFDVKD. The CDR3 loop spans 16 amino acids. The CDR3 reads CATSDSRGRSNQPQHF. Here the CDR3 DNA reads TGTGCCACCAGTGATTCCCGAGGCAGATCGAATCAGCCCCAGCATTTT.

With respect to this clone: One junction end disagrees with the germline gene, perhaps due to a read error. This specimen includes other DNA sequences encoding the same CDR3. CDR3 coding DNA: TGTGCCAGCAGCTTAGGTCGCACAGGGACGAACACTGGGGAGCTGTTTTTT. Protein: CASSLGRTGTNTGELFF. The genes are TRBV7-2 and TRBJ2-2; D is possibly TRBD1 (6 bases). The CDR3 is 17 residues long. Looked up from germline, CDR1 is SGHTA and CDR2 is FQGNSA. Full variable domain (missing parts from reference TRBV7-2 and TRBJ2-2): GAGVSQSPSNKVTEKGKDVELRCDPISGHTALYWYRQSLGQGLEFLIYFQGNSAPDKSGLPSDRFSAERTGGSVSTLTIQRTQQEDSAVYLCASSLGRTGTNTGELFFGEGSRLTVL.

CDR3 sequence reads: CASSLAQGLGYTF. The CDR3 DNA sequence: TGTGCCAGCAGCTTAGCACAGGGGTTGGGCTACACCTTC. V usage is TRBV11-2 and J usage is TRBJ1-2, with 7 positions matching TRBD1. This CDR3 spans 13 amino acids. Germline V gene sequence: CDR1 SGHAT, CDR2 FQNNGV. Trimming at V came to 1 base and at J to 8 bases, leaving 4 bases not matched to a gene.

CDR3: CASSPPIGQGANYGYTF. Here the CDR3 DNA reads TGTGCCAGCTCACCACCGATAGGACAGGGGGCTAACTATGGCTACACCTTC. This rearrangement joins TRBV18 to TRBJ1-2, with 10 bases aligning to TRBD1. Germline trimming cut 0 bases from V and 0 bases from J; bases unmatched to any gene: 4. The CDR3 loop spans 17 amino acids. Germline CDR1 reads KGHSH; CDR2 reads LQKENI.

CDR3 DNA: TGCGCCAGCAGCCGAAACGCGAGGGGGACAGGGGGCGAAAAACTGTTTTTT. This sequence encodes CASSRNARGTGGEKLFF. J is TRBJ1-4 and V is TRBV4-3, with 12 bases identical to TRBD1. The CDR3 totals 17 residues. Germline lookup yields CDR1 LGHNA and CDR2 YSLEER. V lost 4 bases and J lost 8; bases outside the gene matches: 11.

The V and J genes are TRBV15 and TRBJ2-3, with D tentatively TRBD2 (5 bases). The germline CDR1 and CDR2 sequences are LNHNV and YYDKDF (reference sequence). The CDR3 contains 15 residues. V lost 3 bases and J lost 0, with 10 bases in between. CDR3 sequence reads: CATSSPSTSTDTQYF. The CDR3 bases are TGTGCCACCAGCAGTCCTAGCACGAGCACAGATACGCAGTATTTT.

V usage is TRBV7-2 and J usage is TRBJ1-6; D gene unclear. The CDR3 spans 19 residues. Trimming removed 3 bases at V and 10 bases at J, with 28 bases between. Germline CDR1 and CDR2: SGHTA and FQGNSA. CDR3 in DNA: TGTGCCAGCAGCTTCCGAGGGCATAGAAGAGGGTCCCAGACCTCACCCCTCCACTTT. This encodes CASSFRGHRRGSQTSPLHF.

This clone was counted between two and nine times. This rearrangement joins TRBV6-5 to TRBJ1-1; unclear D gene. The CDR3 has 14 residues. With 7 bases removed from V and 2 bases from J, the gap between germline ends came to 14 bases. The germline V gene encodes CDR1 MNHEY and CDR2 SVGAGI. CDR3 coding DNA: TGTGCCAGCAAGGGAGAACGAGGTAACACTGAAGCTTTCTTT. Translation: CASKGERGNTEAFF.

CDR3 DNA sequence: TGTGCCTGGAGTCGTTCCGAGAATCAGCCCCAGCATTTT. Encoded protein: CAWSRSENQPQHF. The chain couples TRBV30 to TRBJ1-5, with D unresolved. This CDR3 has 13 residues. The germline gives CDR1 GTSNPN, CDR2 SVGIG (reference sequence). Trimming left V 2 bases short and J 4 bases short, with 9 bases between.

This rearrangement joins TRBV28 to TRBJ2-2; TRBD1 is a possible D gene (6 bases). Germline V lookup: CDR1 MDHEN, CDR2 SYDVKM. CDR3 length: 16 amino acids. The V gene lost 1 base and the J gene lost 5 bases, with 14 bases spanning the gap. Written as DNA, the CDR3 is TGTGCCAGCAGTTTATCCACAGGGATTAGAACCGGGGAGCTGTTTTTT. Translating gives CASSLSTGIRTGELFF.

This chain joins TRBV10-3 and TRBJ1-2; TRBD1 matches at 7 bases. The CDR3 is made up of 14 amino acids. Germline trimming cut 5 bases from V and 3 bases from J; bases unmatched to any gene: 6. Germline V lookup: CDR1 ENHRY, CDR2 SYGVKD. The DNA for the CDR3 is TGTGCCATCAGTTCGACAGGGCTGGACTATGGCTACACCTTC. Amino acids: CAISSTGLDYGYTF.

V gene TRBV11-3 combines with J gene TRBJ2-3, with 9 bases fitting TRBD1. The CDR3 runs 16 residues. Germline V gene data show CDR1 as SGHNT and CDR2 as YENEEA. J lost 1 base, V lost 5 bases, and 7 bases had no gene match. CDR3 DNA sequence: TGTGCCAGCAGCCAGGGGGACAGGGCAGGCACAGATACGCAGTATTTT. The encoded protein is CASSQGDRAGTDTQYF.

This CDR3 is CAISESFGTGTDTQYF. DNA of the CDR3: TGTGCCATCAGTGAGTCGTTTGGGACAGGGACAGATACGCAGTATTTT. The gene calls are TRBV10-3 and TRBJ2-3; TRBD1 matches 9 bases. Germline CDR1 and CDR2: ENHRY and SYGVKD. The CDR3 totals 16 residues. V shed 0 bases and J 3 bases; nucleotides not matched to a gene: 4.

The chain has TRBV4-2 and TRBJ2-7; D gene unclear. The CDR3 contains 16 residues. V gave up 1 base and J gave up 5 bases, with 18 bases separating them. The germline V gene has CDR1 LGHNA and CDR2 YNFKEQ. This CDR3 reads CASSQGLGVLSHEQYF. The CDR3 region has the DNA TGTGCCAGCAGCCAAGGTTTGGGCGTTCTATCACACGAGCAGTACTTC.

The gene calls are TRBV2 and TRBJ1-5; 7 bases fit TRBD1. The V gene's germline CDR1 is SNHLY and CDR2 FYNNEI. This CDR3 comprises 14 residues. V was pared by 2 bases and J by 7 bases, with 5 bases of the junction left unmatched. The CDR3 is CASSEQGVGQPQHF. The DNA of the CDR3 is TGTGCCAGCAGTGAACAGGGGGTTGGGCAGCCCCAGCATTTT.

V usage is TRBV4-3 and J usage is TRBJ1-1; 7 bases are a match to TRBD1. Germline V gene lookup returns CDR1 LGHNA and CDR2 YSLEER. There are 15 residues in the CDR3. Trimming took 4 bases from V and 0 from J; bases not matched to a gene: 5. CDR3 sequence: CASSRQTGMNTEAFF. The DNA of the CDR3 is TGCGCCAGCAGCCGTCAGACAGGGATGAACACTGAAGCTTTCTTT.

The chain combines TRBV27 with TRBJ1-5; D possibly corresponds to TRBD1 (6 bases). CDR1 MNHEY and CDR2 SMNVEV come from the germline V gene (reference sequence). The CDR3 spans 13 residues. Trimming removed 6 bases at V and 5 bases at J, with 11 bases between. CDR3 in amino acids: CASRPTGYQPQHF. The CDR3 DNA is TGTGCCAGCAGACCTACAGGGTATCAGCCCCAGCATTTT.

The count of this clone is one. The rearrangement joins TRBV4-1 to TRBJ2-1; D is possibly TRBD2 (5 bases). Germline V gene lookup returns CDR1 MGHRA and CDR2 YSYEKL. V gave up 4 bases and J gave up 14 bases, with 12 bases separating them. The CDR3 totals 11 residues. The CDR3 bases are TGCGCCAGCAGCCGAGGTAGCGATAAGTTCTTC. Protein sequence: CASSRGSDKFF.

V is TRBV11-2 and J is TRBJ2-5; 8 nucleotides line up with TRBD2. V lost 1 base, J lost 4 bases, and 11 bases stayed unmatched. The CDR3 has 17 amino acids. Germline V CDR1 and CDR2: SGHAT, FQNNGV. The CDR3, as DNA: TGTGCCAGCAGCTTAGGGTTTAGCGGGATGGGGAGAGAGACCCAGTACTTC. Translated, it gives CASSLGFSGMGRETQYF.

The chain recombines TRBV27 with TRBJ1-1, with 12 bases matching TRBD1. CDR3 size: 17 residues. V lost 4 bases and J lost 6; bases outside the gene matches: 12. Germline V gene lookup returns CDR1 MNHEY and CDR2 SMNVEV (reference sequence). Here the CDR3 DNA reads TGTGCCAGCAGTTCGGCCGGGACAGGGGGCGGGAGCGCTGAAGCTTTCTTT. Amino acids: CASSSAGTGGGSAEAFF.

The rearrangement joins TRBV6-1 to TRBJ1-5; 8 nucleotides match TRBD1. Germline-derived CDR1 and CDR2 are MNHNS and SASEGT. V trimming: 1 base; J trimming: 7 bases; junction bases outside the gene matches: 6. The CDR3 totals 15 residues. CDR3 in amino acids: CASSEGAGGDQPQHF. The CDR3 DNA reads as TGTGCCAGCAGTGAAGGGGCAGGGGGCGACCAGCCCCAGCATTTT.

This rearrangement joins TRBV7-2 to TRBJ2-1; TRBD2 matches at 10 bases. V shed 6 bases, J shed 7 bases, and the junction held 12 bases outside the gene matches. The CDR3 has 16 residues. Germline V gene data show CDR1 as SGHTA and CDR2 as FQGNSA. CDR3 sequence reads: CASSWGAGGVGNEQFF. CDR3 coding DNA: TGTGCCAGCAGTTGGGGAGCGGGAGGGGTGGGGAATGAGCAGTTCTTC.

The rearrangement joins TRBV21-1 to TRBJ2-7; the table gives TRBD1 as D, unverified against the DNA. TRBV21-1 counts as a pseudogene. This CDR3 has 17 amino acids. The CDR3 spells CASRDIRRSPEAYEQYF. The CDR3 DNA follows: TGTGCCAGCAGGGACATCCGCCGATCCCCTGAGGCCTACGAGCAGTACTTC.